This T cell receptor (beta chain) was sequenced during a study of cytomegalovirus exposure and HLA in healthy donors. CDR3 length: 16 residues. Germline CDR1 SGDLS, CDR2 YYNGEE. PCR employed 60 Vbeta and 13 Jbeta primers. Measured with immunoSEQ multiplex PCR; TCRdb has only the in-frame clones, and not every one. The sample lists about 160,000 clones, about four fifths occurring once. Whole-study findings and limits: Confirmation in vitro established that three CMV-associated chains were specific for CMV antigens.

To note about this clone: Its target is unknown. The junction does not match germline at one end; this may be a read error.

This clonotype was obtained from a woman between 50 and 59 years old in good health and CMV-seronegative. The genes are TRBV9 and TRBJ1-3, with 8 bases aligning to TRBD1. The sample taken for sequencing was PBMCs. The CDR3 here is CVSSVSGTGLGNTIYF. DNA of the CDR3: TGTGTCAGCAGCGTATCTGGGACAGGCCTTGGAAACACCATATATTTT.